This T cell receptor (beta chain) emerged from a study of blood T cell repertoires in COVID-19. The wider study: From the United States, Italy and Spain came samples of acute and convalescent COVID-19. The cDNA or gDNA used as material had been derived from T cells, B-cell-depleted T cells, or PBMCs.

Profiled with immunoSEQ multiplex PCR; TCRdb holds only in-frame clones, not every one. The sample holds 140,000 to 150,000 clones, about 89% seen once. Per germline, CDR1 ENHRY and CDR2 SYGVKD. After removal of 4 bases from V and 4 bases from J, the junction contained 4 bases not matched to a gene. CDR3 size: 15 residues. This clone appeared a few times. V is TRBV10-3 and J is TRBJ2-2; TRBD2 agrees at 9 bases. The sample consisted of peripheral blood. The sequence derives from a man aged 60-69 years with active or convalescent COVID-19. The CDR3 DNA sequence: TGTGCCATCAGTGGCGGGAGGGCCCGCACCGGGGAGCTGTTTTTT. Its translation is CAISGGRARTGELFF.